Shown below are 18 T cell receptor beta chains from a single sample sequenced in a study of cytomegalovirus exposure and HLA in healthy donors. Researchers ran the PCR with 60 Vbeta and 13 Jbeta primers. The table came from immunoSEQ multiplex PCR; TCRdb's copy has only in-frame clones and leaves some out. The table records around 64,000 clones, roughly 85% of them present only once. Sequenced input: PBMCs. The receptors stem from a woman aged 25 to 39 in good health and CMV-seronegative.

The V call is TRBV11-1, the J call TRBJ2-2; 8 bases agree with TRBD1. The germline CDR1 and CDR2 sequences are SGHAT and FQDESV (reference sequence). The CDR3 runs to 14 residues. V was pared by 2 bases and J by 7 bases, with 3 bases of the junction left unmatched. This CDR3 is CASSLRQGIGELFF. The CDR3 DNA reads as TGTGCCAGCAGCTTACGACAGGGGATCGGGGAGCTGTTTTTT.

The chain combines TRBV11-3 with TRBJ2-5; 8 bases agree with TRBD2. CDR3 length equals 16 residues. Germline CDR1 reads SGHNT; CDR2 reads YENEEA. Trimming removed 5 bases from V and 4 bases from J; junction bases left unmatched: 12. CDR3 sequence reads: CASSLRAAGGGETQYF. The CDR3 nucleotides are TGTGCCAGCAGCCTACGAGCTGCGGGAGGAGGAGAGACCCAGTACTTC.

This chain links TRBV4-2 with TRBJ2-7; 7 nucleotides agree with TRBD2. Germline CDR1 reads LGHNA; CDR2 reads YNFKEQ. V lost 4 bases, J lost 4 bases, and 7 bases stayed unmatched. The CDR3 covers 14 residues. As DNA, the CDR3 is TGTGCCAGCAGCCCCGCGGGAGAAGGATACGAGCAGTACTTC. This translates into CASSPAGEGYEQYF.

The V gene is TRBV27, the J gene TRBJ2-7; 8 positions match TRBD1. The germline CDR1 and CDR2 sequences are MNHEY and SMNVEV (reference sequence). There are 14 residues in the CDR3. The V segment lost 4 bases and the J segment 2 bases; nucleotides outside the gene matches: 4. The CDR3 DNA follows: TGTGCCAGCAGTTCCGAGACAGGGGCCTACGAGCAGTACTTC. Translation gives CASSSETGAYEQYF.

The chain employs TRBV19 and TRBJ1-4, with TRBD1 identical over 8 bases. The CDR3 contains 15 residues. Trimming removed 5 bases from V and 5 bases from J; junction bases left unmatched: 7. Germline values: CDR1 LNHDA, CDR2 SQIVND (reference sequence). Written as DNA, the CDR3 is TGTGCCAGTAGTGATCCGGGACAGGCAAATGAAAAACTGTTTTTT. This codes for CASSDPGQANEKLFF.

J is TRBJ2-1 and V is TRBV7-2, with unresolved D. Trimming left V 0 bases short and J 3 bases short, with 3 bases between. Per the germline V gene, CDR1 is SGHTA and CDR2 is FQGNSA. CDR3 size: 13 residues. CDR3 protein: CASSLANYNEQFF. In DNA, the CDR3 is TGTGCCAGCAGCTTAGCCAACTACAATGAGCAGTTCTTC.

The J gene is TRBJ1-1, the V gene TRBV6-5; 8 bases fit TRBD1. The length of the CDR3 is 15 residues. Germline V gives CDR1 MNHEY, CDR2 SVGAGI. V dropped 7 bases and J dropped 3; count of bases not matched to a gene: 10. The DNA for the CDR3 is TGTGCCAGCACTCTATCAGGGGGCCGGGACACTGAAGCTTTCTTT. Amino acids: CASTLSGGRDTEAFF.

The gene calls are TRBV2 and TRBJ2-1; 8 bases are shared with TRBD2. The V segment lost 8 bases and the J segment 3 bases; nucleotides outside the gene matches: 6. The CDR3 has 14 amino acids. The germline V gene has CDR1 SNHLY and CDR2 FYNNEI. CDR3 bases: TGTGCCAGCGGGGCGGGAGGCGGCTACAATGAGCAGTTCTTC. Residues: CASGAGGGYNEQFF.

The DNA for the CDR3 is TGTGCCAGCAGCGTAGGGGACAGGGGTCATGGCTACACCTTC. Its translation is CASSVGDRGHGYTF. The rearrangement links TRBV9 to TRBJ1-2; 10 nucleotides match TRBD1. The CDR3 runs 14 residues. V was clipped by 0 bases and J by 6 bases; unmatched bases: 2. Germline V gene lookup returns CDR1 SGDLS and CDR2 YYNGEE. Full variable domain (missing parts from reference TRBV9 and TRBJ1-2): DSGVTQTPKHLITATGQRVTLRCSPRSGDLSVYWYQQSLDQGLQFLIQYYNGEERAKGNILERFSAQQFPDLHSELNLSSLELGDSALYFCASSVGDRGHGYTFGSGTRLTVV.

The V gene is TRBV28, the J gene TRBJ1-5; 9 bases are a match to TRBD1. V was clipped by 7 bases and J by 4 bases; unmatched bases: 8. The CDR3 runs to 15 residues. Looked up from germline, CDR1 is MDHEN and CDR2 is SYDVKM. CDR3 in amino acids: CASTSSGQGNQPQHF. DNA for the CDR3: TGTGCCAGCACCTCCTCGGGACAGGGAAATCAGCCCCAGCATTTT.

This chain joins TRBV5-1 and TRBJ2-3, with a tentative D call TRBD1 (5 bases). The CDR3 covers 13 residues. V was trimmed by 5 bases and J by 1 base, leaving 8 bases between them. Germline CDR1 and CDR2: SGHRS and YFSETQ. In DNA form, the CDR3 reads TGCGCCAGCAGGACGACAGGCACAGATACGCAGTATTTT. Translating gives CASRTTGTDTQYF.

This clone was recorded only once. The chain has TRBV13 and TRBJ2-2; 9 bases agree with TRBD2. This CDR3 has 15 amino acids. Germline CDR1 and CDR2: PRHDT and FYEKMQ (reference sequence). Unmatched junction bases numbered 5, after V lost 6 bases and J lost 3 bases. CDR3 amino acids: CASRVAGAYTGELFF. CDR3 coding DNA: TGTGCCAGCAGAGTAGCGGGAGCGTACACCGGGGAGCTGTTTTTT. Based on the CDR3 plus reference TRBV13 and TRBJ2-2, the full variable domain is AAGVIQSPRHLIKEKRETATLKCYPIPRHDTVYWYQQGPGQDPQFLISFYEKMQSDKGSIPDRFSAQQFSDYHSELNMSSLELGDSALYFCASRVAGAYTGELFFGEGSRLTVL.

There are a few counts of this clone. The J gene is TRBJ1-6, the V gene TRBV11-2; no clear D gene. The V end was cut by 0 bases, the J end by 0 bases, with 9 bases between. Germline CDR1 is SGHAT and CDR2 is FQNNGV. The CDR3 extends over 17 amino acids. CDR3 residues: CASSLDAGSSYNSPLHF. The DNA for the CDR3 is TGTGCCAGCAGCTTAGACGCGGGGAGCTCCTATAATTCACCCCTCCACTTT.

This clone was found a few times. This chain joins TRBV18 and TRBJ2-2; tentative D call: TRBD2 (6 bases). Germline CDR1 and CDR2: KGHSH and LQKENI. V lost 2 bases, J lost 1 base, and 14 bases lay in between. This CDR3 spans 17 amino acids. DNA for the CDR3: TGTGCCAGCTCACCATCTATGGCTAGCGAGAACACCGGGGAGCTGTTTTTT. Amino acid sequence: CASSPSMASENTGELFF.

J is TRBJ1-4 and V is TRBV7-8; D might be TRBD1 (6 bases). This CDR3 has 14 amino acids. Trimming stripped 4 bases from V and 7 bases from J, with 13 bases between. Germline assignment: CDR1 SGHVS and CDR2 FQNEAQ. DNA of the CDR3: TGTGCCAGCAGCTCGCAGGGGAGGGCTGAAAAACTGTTTTTT. This translates into CASSSQGRAEKLFF.

The chain is built from TRBV10-3 and TRBJ1-5, with 7 bases aligning to TRBD1. This CDR3 comprises 14 residues. CDR1 and CDR2 from the germline V gene are ENHRY and SYGVKD. With 11 bases clipped from V and 2 bases from J, the junction kept 9 bases outside the gene matches. Here the CDR3 DNA reads TGTGCCGTCGCCGACAGGGAGGGCAATCAGCCCCAGCATTTT. Translated: CAVADREGNQPQHF.

The chain is built from TRBV19 and TRBJ1-5; 10 nucleotides agree with TRBD1. The germline CDR1 and CDR2 sequences are LNHDA and SQIVND (reference sequence). This CDR3 spans 15 amino acids. V dropped 5 bases and J dropped 0; count of bases not matched to a gene: 1. Written as DNA, the CDR3 is TGTGCCAGTAGTGACAGGGGGCTTAGCAATCAGCCCCAGCATTTT. It yields the protein CASSDRGLSNQPQHF.

The chain carries TRBV11-1 and TRBJ2-1, with 7 bases matching TRBD2. Germline loops: CDR1 SGHAT, CDR2 FQDESV (reference sequence). J gave up 7 bases and V 5 bases, and 14 bases lay outside the gene matches. The CDR3 loop spans 16 amino acids. In DNA, the CDR3 is TGTGCCAGCAGCCCTAGCTTGGGGGAGGGCCGTAATGAGCAGTTCTTC. Its protein product is CASSPSLGEGRNEQFF.